This TCR beta chain emerged from a study of T cell repertoires in cytomegalovirus infection. TCRdb re-called the reads through MiXCR, storing one row per CDR3 protein. The sample lists about 770,000 distinct CDR3 sequences; just under 30% were seen once. There are a few counts of this clonotype. Its antigen is unidentified. Deletions cut 4 bases from V and 1 base from J, with 13 bases between. The CDR3 runs to 15 residues. The chain has TRBV12-3 or TRBV12-4 and TRBJ1-1; D is uncertain. Here the sequenced sample was cultured CD8+ T cells from PBMCs, taken from culture after CMV antigen stimulation. This TCR was sampled from a human donor in good health (CMV status not recorded). Some clones in this sample may be carry-over from other donors' samples. CDR3 coding DNA: TGTGCCAGCAGTTCTACCTATGGGGAGAACACTGAAGCTTTCTTT. The encoded protein is CASSSTYGENTEAFF.